Sequencing of this TCR beta chain was carried out in a study of breast tumors, draining lymph nodes, adjacent tissues (dated by TCRdb to the mid-2010s). Study-wide context: The study compared TCR beta repertoires across tumor, adjacent nontumor tissue and axillary lymph nodes from breast cancer patients. In human breast cancer, the study set out to assess how tumor, surrounding tissue and draining lymph node repertoires relate to one another and whether T cells might be exchanged between them.

This clonotype was detected only a few times. There is no known antigen for this receptor. This sequence may be a read error, since a much larger clone differs from it by one base. CDR3 length: 15 amino acids, cysteine to phenylalanine. The DNA shown is the 45-base CDR3, in frame from base 1. CDR1 SEHNR and CDR2 FQNEAQ were looked up in the germline V gene (reference sequence). Instrument used: Illumina HiSeq 2000. TCR beta chain libraries were generated by multiplex PCR amplification. The amplified TCR beta chain products were analyzed by high-throughput sequencing. The public reads were reprocessed in TCRdb via fastp at Q25 and MiXCR, keeping in-frame beta chains. Each record represents a unique CDR3 protein, reported with the most common genes and DNA among its rows. The sample records 150,000 to 250,000 distinct CDR3 sequences, around 29% of which are singletons. The ten most abundant clones make up 4.3% of the sample.

What the authors observed across the whole study: The data were considered consistent with the idea that most tumor T cells come from the lymph node and then expand in tumor tissue. The conclusion that tumor T cells originate in lymph nodes was presented as consistent with a hypothesis rather than as directly demonstrated. Tumors showed preferential V and J gene usage, and their T-cell repertoire diversity fell below that of lymph nodes yet above that of nontumor tissue. The similarity between tumor and nontumor tissue repertoires was significantly greater in luminal-like breast cancer than in basal-like breast cancer.

The lymph node samples were taken from the axillary draining lymph nodes of breast cancer patients. Sample: axillary lymph node tissue. This chain is built from TRBV7-9 and TRBJ1-2; TRBD1 lines up with 7 middle nucleotides. The sequence derives from a female donor with breast cancer. Some clones in this sample may be carry-over from other donors' samples. The CDR3 here reads CASSSEQGSDSGYPF. At the DNA level, the sequence is TGTGCCAGCAGCTCAGAACAGGGGTCGGATTCCGGCTACCCCTTC.